This TCR beta chain was captured by sequencing in a study of tumor and adjacent non-tumor tissue in lung cancer. A modified ARM-PCR protocol with three rounds of nested PCR amplified TCRbeta. TCRdb analysed the multiplex PCR reads with MiXCR anew, one entry per CDR3 protein. The data hold about 75,000 distinct CDR3 sequences, with around four fifths observed a single time. This clonotype is a singleton in its sample. Its ends do not fully match the called genes, so a read error is possible. This sample's RNA came from whole unsorted tissue. Newly diagnosed lung cancer patients had thoracic surgery in China, August–late 2014, without prior chemotherapy. This clonotype was sampled from a woman in her forties or fifties with non-small cell lung cancer. Sequencing input: lung tumor tissue.

CDR3 residues: CSAGGSEPYERYF. The DNA of the CDR3 is TGCAGCGCCGGGGGTTCCGAACCCTACGAGCGGTACTTC. V usage is TRBV29-1 and J usage is TRBJ2-7; tentative D call: TRBD2 (6 bases). Germline CDR1 and CDR2: SQVTM and ANQGSEA. The CDR3 is 13 residues long.